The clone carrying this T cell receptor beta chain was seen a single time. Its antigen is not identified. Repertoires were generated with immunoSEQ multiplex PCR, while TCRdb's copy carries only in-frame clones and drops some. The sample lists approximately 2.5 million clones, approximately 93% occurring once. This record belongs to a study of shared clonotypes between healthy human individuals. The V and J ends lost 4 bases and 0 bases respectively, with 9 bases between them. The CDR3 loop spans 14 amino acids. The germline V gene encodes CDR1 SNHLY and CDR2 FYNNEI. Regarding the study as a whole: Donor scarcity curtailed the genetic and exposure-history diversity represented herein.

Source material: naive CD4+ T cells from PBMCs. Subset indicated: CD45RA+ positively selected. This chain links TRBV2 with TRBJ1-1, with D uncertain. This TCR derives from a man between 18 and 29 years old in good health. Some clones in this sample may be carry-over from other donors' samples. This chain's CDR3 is CASSVWEMNTEAFF. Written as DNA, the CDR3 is TGTGCCAGCAGTGTTTGGGAAATGAACACTGAAGCTTTCTTT.